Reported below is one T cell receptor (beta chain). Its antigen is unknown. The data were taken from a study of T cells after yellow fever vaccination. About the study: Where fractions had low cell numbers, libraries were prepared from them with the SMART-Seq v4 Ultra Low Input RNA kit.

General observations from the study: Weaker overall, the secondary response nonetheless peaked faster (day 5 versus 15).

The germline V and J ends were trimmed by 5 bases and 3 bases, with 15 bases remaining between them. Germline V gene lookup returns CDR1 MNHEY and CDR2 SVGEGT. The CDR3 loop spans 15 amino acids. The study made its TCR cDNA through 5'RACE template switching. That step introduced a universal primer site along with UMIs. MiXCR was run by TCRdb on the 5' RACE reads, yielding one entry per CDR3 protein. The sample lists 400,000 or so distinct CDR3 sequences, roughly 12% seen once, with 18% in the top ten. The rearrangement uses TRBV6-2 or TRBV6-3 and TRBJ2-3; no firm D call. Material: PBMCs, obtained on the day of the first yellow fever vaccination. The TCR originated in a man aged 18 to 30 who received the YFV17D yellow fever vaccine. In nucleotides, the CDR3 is TGTGCCAGCAGTAGGTGGAGCCACGAGACAGATACGCAGTATTTT. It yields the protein CASSRWSHETDTQYF.